The sequence of this T cell receptor beta chain was determined in a study of CD8 T cells in ankylosing spondylitis. The CDR3 loop spans 14 amino acids. V lost 5 bases and J lost 0, with 8 bases in between. Germline V lookup: CDR1 LNHDA, CDR2 SQIVND (reference sequence). Study results and caveats: Characteristic of ankylosing spondylitis blood, it appeared, was a TCR beta motif comprising several highly homologous variants.

TCRdb independently ran MiXCR on the 5' RACE reads; one entry per CDR3 protein. The data contain 220,000 or so distinct CDR3 sequences, 18% of them singletons. As to this clonotype: What it binds is not known.

V gene TRBV19 combines with J gene TRBJ2-1; no definite D call. This TCR was sampled from a male donor with ankylosing spondylitis. Sample: blood, either unsorted or a sorted T cell fraction (not recorded which). The CDR3 DNA is TGTGCCAGTAGTGCGGCGAGCTCCTACAATGAGCAGTTCTTC. As protein: CASSAASSYNEQFF.